These 15 T cell receptor beta chains were sequenced from one sample in a study of blood T cell repertoires in COVID-19. TCRdb keeps only in-frame clones here, not all; method: immunoSEQ multiplex PCR. The sample carries 69,000 or so clones, roughly 80% recorded once. The sample comprised peripheral blood. The source of these receptors is a man in his fifties or sixties with COVID-19, enrolled during active disease.

This clone was recorded only once. CDR3 bases: TGTGCCAGCAGTCACAGTAGGTCAGATACGCAGTATTTT. This codes for CASSHSRSDTQYF. The chain uses TRBV27 and TRBJ2-3; no firm D call. V was clipped by 5 bases and J by 4 bases, with 10 bases between them. Per germline, CDR1 MNHEY and CDR2 SMNVEV (reference sequence). The CDR3 has 13 residues.

V is TRBV6-6 and J is TRBJ2-1, with 9 positions matching TRBD2. The CDR3 covers 14 residues. The trim removed 6 bases at V and 3 bases at J, leaving 3 bases unmatched. The germline gives CDR1 MNHNY, CDR2 SVGAGI (reference sequence). DNA for the CDR3: TGTGCCAGCAGCCAGCGGGGGGACTACAATGAGCAGTTCTTC. It encodes CASSQRGDYNEQFF.

The chain carries TRBV5-6 and TRBJ1-2, with 8 bases aligning to TRBD1. Per germline, CDR1 SGHDT and CDR2 YYEEEE. The CDR3 is 17 residues long. V lost 4 bases to trimming and J lost 2 bases; unmatched junction nucleotides: 13. The CDR3 bases are TGTGCCAGCAGCCCGAACCATGACAGGGGAGGGAACTATGGCTACACCTTC. As protein: CASSPNHDRGGNYGYTF. The full variable domain, its missing parts supplied by reference TRBV5-6 and TRBJ1-2, is DAGVTQSPTHLIKTRGQQVTLRCSPKSGHDTVSWYQQALGQGPQFIFQYYEEEERQRGNFPDRFSGHQFPNYSSELNVNALLLGDSALYLCASSPNHDRGGNYGYTFGSGTRLTVV.

The gene calls are TRBV11-2 and TRBJ1-1; 10 bases are a match to TRBD1. The J segment lost 2 bases and the V segment lost 5 bases, leaving 5 bases of the junction unmatched. This CDR3 spans 15 amino acids. CDR1 and CDR2 from the germline V gene are SGHAT and FQNNGV. The CDR3: CASSPRTGGNTEAFF. CDR3 coding DNA: TGTGCCAGCAGCCCAAGGACAGGGGGAAACACTGAAGCTTTCTTT.

This clone was observed once. The chain has TRBV5-5 and TRBJ1-2; a possible D gene is TRBD1 (6 bases). The CDR3 consists of 14 residues. V was clipped by 4 bases and J by 4 bases, with 14 bases between them. Germline V gene lookup returns CDR1 SGHKS and CDR2 YYEKEE (reference sequence). Here the CDR3 DNA reads TGTGCCAGCAGCCCGCTTACAGGGAGCTATGGCTACACCTTC. Translation: CASSPLTGSYGYTF.

The rearrangement joins TRBV2 to TRBJ2-5; 10 nucleotides line up with TRBD2. J was trimmed by 0 bases and V by 6 bases; bases with no gene match: 4. Germline V gene lookup returns CDR1 SNHLY and CDR2 FYNNEI. The CDR3 is 15 residues long. Here the CDR3 reads CASRLAGSYQETQYF. As DNA, the CDR3 is TGTGCCAGCAGACTAGCGGGGTCCTACCAAGAGACCCAGTACTTC.

CDR3 sequence (DNA): TGTGCCATCAGTGAGTCAGGAGCGAGCAATCAGCCCCAGCATTTT. Protein: CAISESGASNQPQHF. V usage is TRBV10-3 and J usage is TRBJ1-5; D unclear. This CDR3 is 15 amino acids long. Germline V gene sequence: CDR1 ENHRY, CDR2 SYGVKD. V was trimmed by 0 bases and J by 1 base, leaving 7 bases between them.

This clone was observed a handful of times. The gene calls are TRBV7-2 and TRBJ2-3, with 9 nucleotides matching TRBD2. CDR3 length: 16 residues. Per germline, CDR1 SGHTA and CDR2 FQGNSA. V lost 4 bases to trimming and J lost 3 bases; unmatched junction nucleotides: 8. The CDR3 DNA reads TGTGCCAGCAGCTCGCAACCTCTAGCGGGAACAGATACGCAGTATTTT. Encoded protein: CASSSQPLAGTDTQYF.

This chain uses TRBV7-2 with TRBJ2-5, with 8 nucleotides matching TRBD1. V shed 2 bases and J 4 bases; nucleotides not matched to a gene: 6. The V gene's germline CDR1 is SGHTA and CDR2 FQGNSA. This CDR3 is built from 15 residues. CDR3 nucleotides: TGTGCCAGCAGCTTATATGGACAGGGCAGAGAGACCCAGTACTTC. Its protein product is CASSLYGQGRETQYF. Supplemented by reference TRBV7-2 and TRBJ2-5, the full variable domain reads GAGVSQSPSNKVTEKGKDVELRCDPISGHTALYWYRQSLGQGLEFLIYFQGNSAPDKSGLPSDRFSAERTGGSVSTLTIQRTQQEDSAVYLCASSLYGQGRETQYFGPGTRLLVL.

The chain combines TRBV28 with TRBJ1-6; the match to TRBD1 covers 7 bases. V was clipped by 4 bases and J by 0 bases; unmatched bases: 9. The CDR3 loop spans 18 amino acids. The germline V gene encodes CDR1 MDHEN and CDR2 SYDVKM. The CDR3, as DNA: TGTGCCAGCAGTTCCCCGGGACAGTCGAGCTCCTATAATTCACCCCTCCACTTT. It yields the protein CASSSPGQSSSYNSPLHF.

This clone has only one observation. The chain links TRBV3-1 (or the pseudogene TRBV3-2) to TRBJ1-1, with 9 nucleotides matching TRBD1. The germline CDR1 and CDR2 sequences are LGHDT and YNNKEL (reference sequence). V was clipped by 3 bases and J by 5 bases; unmatched bases: 4. CDR3 length equals 14 residues. DNA for the CDR3: TGTGCCAGCAGCCACGCACAGGGGGCGACTGAAGCTTTCTTT. This sequence encodes CASSHAQGATEAFF.

The gene calls are TRBV5-4 and TRBJ1-2, with D unclear. Germline V gene sequence: CDR1 SGHNT, CDR2 YYREEE (reference sequence). V was pared by 2 bases and J by 0 bases, with 8 bases between. The CDR3 is 14 residues long. CDR3 loop: CASSFGGANYGYTF. For the CDR3, the DNA is TGTGCCAGCAGCTTTGGCGGAGCTAACTATGGCTACACCTTC.

The rearrangement joins TRBV9 to TRBJ2-1, with TRBD2 as a possible D gene (6 bases). Trimming stripped 3 bases from V and 4 bases from J, with 17 bases between. Germline loops: CDR1 SGDLS, CDR2 YYNGEE. The CDR3 sequence is 16 residues long. The chain's CDR3 is CASSAGGTTSYNEQFF. The CDR3 DNA reads as TGTGCCAGCAGCGCCGGGGGTACGACTTCTTACAATGAGCAGTTCTTC.

The chain carries TRBV5-1 and TRBJ2-7, with a tentative D call TRBD1 (5 bases). Germline CDR1 and CDR2: SGHRS and YFSETQ. The CDR3 length is 15 residues. Trimming pared 4 bases from V and 3 bases from J, leaving 17 bases between. CDR3 in amino acids: CASSLSAGQSYEQYF. In DNA, the CDR3 is TGCGCCAGCAGCCTAAGTGCCGGACAAAGCTACGAGCAGTACTTC.

The rearrangement uses TRBV5-1 and TRBJ2-3; no reliable D call. Between the trimmed V and J ends, which lost 2 bases and 2 bases, there was a span of 15 bases. The CDR3 runs 16 residues. Germline values: CDR1 SGHRS, CDR2 YFSETQ. Here the CDR3 DNA reads TGCGCCAGCAGCTTTATTCCGGCACGACACACAGATACGCAGTATTTT. This translates into CASSFIPARHTDTQYF.